These 18 T cell receptor beta chains came from one sample sequenced in a study of T cells in Graves' hyperthyroidism and ophthalmopathy. Amplification yielded TCR beta CDR3 regions, with RNA transcripts as the source. During a first-round RT-PCR of the TCR CDR3, the HTBI primer set was used. TCRdb ran MiXCR on the multiplex PCR reads and lists one entry per CDR3 protein. The sample has about 640,000 distinct CDR3 sequences, 20% seen once. Sequences were obtained from blood. These receptors all stem from a man aged 30 to 39 with Graves' ophthalmopathy.

This chain links TRBV6-1 with TRBJ2-1; D is ambiguous. V shed 1 base and J shed 1 base, with 8 bases lying between them. CDR1 MNHNS and CDR2 SASEGT come from the germline V gene. This CDR3 region has 15 residues. CDR3 loop: CASSEGPGSYNEQFF. The CDR3 DNA follows: TGTGCCAGCAGTGAAGGTCCCGGGTCCTACAATGAGCAGTTCTTC.

In this sample, this clonotype turned up many times. The V gene is TRBV6-1, the J gene TRBJ2-2, with 11 bases lining up with TRBD2. This CDR3 contains 15 residues. V dropped 6 bases and J dropped 6; count of bases not matched to a gene: 6. The V gene's germline CDR1 is MNHNS and CDR2 SASEGT. CDR3 loop: CASRVTSGRAGELFF. CDR3 nucleotide sequence: TGTGCCAGCAGGGTAACTAGCGGGAGAGCCGGGGAGCTGTTTTTT.

The gene calls are TRBV5-1 and TRBJ1-2; D not certain. Germline V lookup: CDR1 SGHRS, CDR2 YFSETQ. The CDR3 runs to 13 residues. V was pared by 4 bases and J by 3 bases, with 10 bases between. CDR3 in DNA: TGCGCCAGCAGCGGGTGGCAGTACTATGGCTACACCTTC. This sequence encodes CASSGWQYYGYTF.

This clonotype came up many times. The CDR3 DNA is TGTGCCACCAGTGACCCGACTGAGTACCAAGAGACCCAGTACTTC. This codes for CATSDPTEYQETQYF. The chain carries TRBV24-1 and TRBJ2-5; D gene uncertain. The CDR3 covers 15 residues. Germline CDR1 reads KGHDR; CDR2 reads SFDVKD. Between the trimmed V and J ends, which lost 4 bases and 0 bases, there was a span of 11 bases.

This clonotype was seen many times. The chain links TRBV30 to TRBJ2-1; 12 bases match TRBD2. Germline CDR1 reads GTSNPN; CDR2 reads SVGIG (reference sequence). The CDR3 sequence is 17 residues long. Germline trimming cut 4 bases from V and 0 bases from J; bases unmatched to any gene: 7. The CDR3 sequence: CAWNGLAGPSSYNEQFF. In DNA, the CDR3 is TGTGCCTGGAATGGACTAGCGGGACCGAGCTCCTACAATGAGCAGTTCTTC.

This rearrangement joins TRBV19 to TRBJ2-2, with 8 bases identical to TRBD2. The junction had 7 bases not matched to a gene; V was cut back by 6 bases and J by 1 base. Germline CDR1 reads LNHDA; CDR2 reads SQIVND (reference sequence). The CDR3 runs 16 residues. CDR3 coding DNA: TGTGCCAGTAGACCGGGCGGGAGGAAGAACACCGGGGAGCTGTTTTTT. This translates into CASRPGGRKNTGELFF.

The sample holds many counts of this clonotype. This chain's CDR3 is CASSLYSYEQYF. DNA for the CDR3: TGTGCCAGCAGTTTGTACTCCTACGAGCAGTACTTC. The genes are TRBV28 and TRBJ2-7; no clear D. The germline V gene encodes CDR1 MDHEN and CDR2 SYDVKM. This CDR3 contains 12 residues. V lost 3 bases and J lost 0, with 3 bases in between.

This clonotype was detected only a few times. The V gene is TRBV4-2, the J gene TRBJ2-1; 8 bases match TRBD2. Germline V gene sequence: CDR1 LGHNA, CDR2 YNFKEQ. V shed 0 bases and J 7 bases; nucleotides not matched to a gene: 2. This CDR3 is built from 14 residues. Here the CDR3 reads CASSQEGTRNEQFF. The CDR3 DNA sequence: TGTGCCAGCAGCCAAGAGGGGACTAGGAATGAGCAGTTCTTC.

This clonotype was counted only a few times. The gene calls are TRBV6-2 or TRBV6-3 and TRBJ2-1, with 12 bases that match TRBD2. In germline, CDR1 is MNHEY, CDR2 SVGEGT. Trimming cost V 5 bases and J 0 bases; bases outside gene matches: 11. CDR3 size: 19 residues. The CDR3 sequence: CASSQTGLAGGSSYNEQFF. The DNA of the CDR3 is TGTGCCAGCAGTCAAACGGGGCTAGCGGGGGGGAGCTCCTACAATGAGCAGTTCTTC.

There are many counts of this clonotype. This chain connects TRBV12-3 or TRBV12-4 to TRBJ1-1; possible D gene TRBD1, 5 bases. The CDR3 contains 13 residues. Trimming removed 3 bases from V and 5 bases from J, with 10 bases in between. Here the CDR3 DNA reads TGTGCCAGCAGTTTCCTAGGGGAGACTGAAGCTTTCTTT. It yields the protein CASSFLGETEAFF.

This clonotype came up many times. The gene calls are TRBV28 and TRBJ2-7; the match to TRBD1 covers 8 bases. This CDR3 has 12 amino acids. The V and J ends lost 11 bases and 3 bases, in that order; junction bases with no gene match: 6. Germline V gene sequence: CDR1 MDHEN, CDR2 SYDVKM. The CDR3 loop is CASWDRYYEQYF. The CDR3 DNA sequence: TGTGCCTCCTGGGACAGGTACTACGAGCAGTACTTC.

The chain carries TRBV7-9 and TRBJ2-4; D is perhaps TRBD2 (6 bases). Trimming left V 5 bases short and J 0 bases short, with 14 bases between. Germline V gene data show CDR1 as SEHNR and CDR2 as FQNEAQ (reference sequence). The CDR3 loop spans 16 amino acids. The CDR3 spells CASSPRDGLAKNIQYF. The CDR3 region has the DNA TGTGCCAGCAGCCCGCGGGACGGTTTAGCCAAAAACATTCAGTACTTC.

This clonotype has more than one count but fewer than ten. The chain recombines TRBV28 with TRBJ1-1; D is unclear. CDR1 is MDHEN and CDR2 is SYDVKM in the germline V gene. Trimming cost V 5 bases and J 5 bases, with 9 bases left between them. The CDR3 has 12 residues. This CDR3 is CASSRRGTEAFF. The DNA for the CDR3 is TGTGCCAGCAGTCGTCGCGGAACTGAAGCTTTCTTT.

This clonotype was found a few times. The chain uses TRBV20-1 and TRBJ2-3, with D hard to call. CDR1 DFQATT and CDR2 SNEGSKA come from the germline V gene (reference sequence). The CDR3 sequence is 15 residues long. Trimming cost V 5 bases and J 0 bases, with 15 bases left between them. CDR3 sequence reads: CSAGLLGSSTDTQYF. The CDR3 DNA is TGCAGTGCTGGGCTTCTAGGTTCTAGCACAGATACGCAGTATTTT.

This clonotype was seen ten or more times. The V call is TRBV28, the J call TRBJ2-3; 8 bases agree with TRBD1. CDR1 is MDHEN and CDR2 is SYDVKM in the germline V gene. CDR3 size: 14 residues. The V segment lost 5 bases and the J segment 9 bases; nucleotides outside the gene matches: 10. The DNA for the CDR3 is TGTGCCAGCAGTCCCTCAGGGGGCTGGGAGACGCAGTATTTT. It specifies CASSPSGGWETQYF.

This clonotype was seen only a few times. The rearrangement joins TRBV27 to TRBJ2-2; a possible D gene is TRBD2 (5 bases). CDR3 size: 15 residues. V lost 10 bases and J 0 bases, leaving 15 bases between the germline ends. Germline V gene lookup returns CDR1 MNHEY and CDR2 SMNVEV (reference sequence). In DNA, the CDR3 is TGTGCCACCTCCCGGGAAAGACCGAACACCGGGGAGCTGTTTTTT. Protein sequence: CATSRERPNTGELFF.

The chain has TRBV11-2 and TRBJ1-3; a weak D match, TRBD1 (5 bases). The CDR3 runs to 15 residues. Germline loops: CDR1 SGHAT, CDR2 FQNNGV. V lost 3 bases and J lost 0, with 9 bases in between. The CDR3 DNA sequence: TGTGCCAGCAGCTTGGGACGGAGCTCTGGAAACACCATATATTTT. This gives the protein CASSLGRSSGNTIYF.

This chain joins TRBV6-2 or TRBV6-3 and TRBJ2-1; tentative D call: TRBD2 (6 bases). The CDR3 spans 20 residues. V was trimmed by 0 bases and J by 8 bases, leaving 29 bases between them. Per the germline V gene, CDR1 is MNHEY and CDR2 is SVGEGT. The CDR3 loop reads CASSYSPPLRGYGSRYEQFF. The DNA for the CDR3 is TGTGCCAGCAGTTACTCACCCCCTCTCCGGGGGTACGGGAGTCGCTATGAGCAGTTCTTC.